This T cell receptor (beta chain) was captured in a study of CD8 T cells in Susac syndrome. Sequencing targeted TCR beta in T cells from blood (CD8+ and CD4+). In Susac syndrome patients, recently defined diagnostic criteria for definite or probable disease were met. In regard to this clonotype: Its antigen is not known.

Random hexamers were used to reverse transcribe roughly 0.45 to 1 ug of RNA. TCRdb reprocessed the immunoSEQ multiplex PCR reads via MiXCR and lists one record per CDR3 protein. The profile covers about 240,000 distinct CDR3 sequences, with 90% to 97% appearing a single time and under 0.12% taken by the ten largest. This CDR3 contains 16 residues. J lost 4 bases, V lost 6 bases, and 12 bases had no gene match. Germline V lookup: CDR1 SQVTM, CDR2 ANQGSEA. Study results and limitations: The study conceded that its TCR sequencing and HLA analysis involved relatively few individuals. The authors found no clonal expansion in Susac syndrome CD4+ T cell repertoires.

The chain combines TRBV29-1 with TRBJ2-5, with 12 bases lining up with TRBD1. The sequence was obtained from a human donor with Susac syndrome. The specimen sequenced was CD4+ T cells from PBMCs. The CDR3 is CSVAGTGGTTGETQYF. Here the CDR3 DNA reads TGCAGCGTCGCCGGGACAGGGGGCACTACAGGAGAGACCCAGTACTTC.